Many counts were recorded for the clone carrying this T cell receptor (beta chain). The data were obtained in a study of Graves' ophthalmopathy and Graves' hyperthyroidism. In the study overall: Researchers obtained peripheral blood at initial diagnosis, before any treatment had begun.

Trimming pared 7 bases from V and 1 base from J, leaving 10 bases between. The CDR3 covers 13 residues. From RNA, the CDR3 regions of TCR beta chains were amplified and sequenced. Second-round multiplex PCR followed a first-round RT-PCR using HTBI primers. Each CDR3 protein is one row after TCRdb ran MiXCR on the multiplex PCR reads. This table has 500,000 to 700,000 distinct CDR3 sequences, about 24% appearing once. Hyperthyroidism patients were newly diagnosed, ill under 2 months, and aged 18 to 65 years. Diagnoses were established from clinical symptoms, serum thyroxine, TRAb, thyroid ultrasound and orbital computed tomography.

V and J are TRBV12-3 or TRBV12-4 and TRBJ1-2; unclear D gene. Sequencing was performed on peripheral blood. The clonotype was recovered from a woman aged 18-30 years with stable Graves' hyperthyroidism. Some clones in this sample may be carry-over from other donors' samples. The chain's CDR3 is CASTSDFNYGYTF. The CDR3 nucleotides read TGTGCCAGCACCTCGGACTTTAACTATGGCTACACCTTC.